The following is a T cell receptor beta chain sequence with its context. This clone was detected only once. Its antigen remains undetermined. No per-base quality is available; no much larger clone lies one base away. Each collaborating institution followed its own protocols to collect whole blood in K2EDTA tubes. For TCRbeta analysis, collaborators shipped samples as frozen whole blood, isolated PBMCs, or DNA extracted from either of those sample types. TCRbeta CDR3 regions were amplified from genomic DNA by means of the immunoSEQ Assay, a bias-controlled multiplex PCR. Per the original workflow: The number of nucleated cells in each sample was estimated by amplification of reference gene primers within the assay. To quantify the absolute abundance of each unique TCRbeta CDR3 rearrangement, sequence reads were collapsed and filtered. Productive Simpson clonality was computed per sample as the square root of Simpson's diversity index over productive rearrangements. This is the immuneACCESS table as TCRdb keeps it, with only in-frame sequences that have V and J called. A part of the clones is gone; compared with another copy, unresolved V genes explain less than half, and the rest is unexplained. D and trimming were read from the DNA, whereas the V and J calls and clone size are those reported in that table. The table for this sample lists about 190,000 clones; approximately 88% of them were counted only once. The ten largest clones take up around 7% of the sample.

The entry originates in a study of blood T cell repertoires in COVID-19 (dated by TCRdb to the early 2020s). About the investigation overall: Collaborator samples came from the United States, Italy and Spain and covered acute and convalescent phases of COVID-19. The repertoires were released in a freely available public database meant as a resource for research on the immune response to SARS-CoV-2. The samples were drawn from two sources: the first 160 participants of the ongoing ImmuneRACE study, and over 1,000 subjects contributed by 6 global collaborators. The prospective study material was composed of cDNA or gDNA derived from T cells, B-cell-depleted T cells, or PBMCs. A de-identified subject ID, COVID-19 status, age in years and sex were almost always included in the sample metadata. The dataset comprised deeply sampled blood TCRbeta repertoires from subjects exposed to, actively infected with, or recovered from COVID-19. Where available, HLA class I and class II types were obtained from metadata supplied by the sample provider rather than from assay-based typing. The full study reports these points: The quantity of clinical and demographic metadata differed by source and by participant and was supplied without curation.

The source material was peripheral blood. The sequence came from a man in his forties with acute or convalescent COVID-19.

This receptor carries the CDR3 CASLGARTDTQYF. Read as DNA, the sequence is TGTGCCAGCTTGGGGGCTCGGACAGATACGCAGTATTTT. In this chain, TRBV7-9 is recombined with TRBJ2-3; D gene: possibly TRBD1, on 6 matching bases. Inclusive of the bounding cysteine and phenylalanine, the CDR3 is 13 residues long. Only the CDR3 region is kept as DNA, spanning 39 bases read in frame from base 1. The germline V gene (reference sequence) yields SEHNR for CDR1 and FQNEAQ for CDR2. Trimming costs V 8 bases and J 3 bases, and their ends lie 12 bases apart.